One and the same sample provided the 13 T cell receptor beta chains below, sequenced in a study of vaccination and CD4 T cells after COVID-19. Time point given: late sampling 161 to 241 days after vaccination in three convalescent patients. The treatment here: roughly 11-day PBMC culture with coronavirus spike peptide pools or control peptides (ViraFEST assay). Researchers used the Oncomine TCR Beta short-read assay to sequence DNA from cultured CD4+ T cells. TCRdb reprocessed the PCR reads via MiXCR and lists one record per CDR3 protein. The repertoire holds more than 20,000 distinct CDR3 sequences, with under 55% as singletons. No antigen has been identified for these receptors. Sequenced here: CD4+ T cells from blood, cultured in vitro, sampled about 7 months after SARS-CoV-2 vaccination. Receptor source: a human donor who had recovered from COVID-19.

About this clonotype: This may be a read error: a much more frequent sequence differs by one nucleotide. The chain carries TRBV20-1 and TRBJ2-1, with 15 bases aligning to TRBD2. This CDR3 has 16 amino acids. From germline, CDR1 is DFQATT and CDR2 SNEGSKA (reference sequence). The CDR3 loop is CSAPGLAGGPVNERFF. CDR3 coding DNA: TGCAGTGCTCCCGGACTAGCGGGAGGGCCAGTCAATGAGCGGTTCTTC.

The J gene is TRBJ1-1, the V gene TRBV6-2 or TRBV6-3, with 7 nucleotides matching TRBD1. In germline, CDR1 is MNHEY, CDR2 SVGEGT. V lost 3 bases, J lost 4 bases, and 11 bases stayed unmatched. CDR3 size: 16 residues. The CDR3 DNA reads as TGTGCCAGCAGTTATCGGCAAGGGACAGCAGCCACTGAAGCTTTCTTT. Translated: CASSYRQGTAATEAFF.

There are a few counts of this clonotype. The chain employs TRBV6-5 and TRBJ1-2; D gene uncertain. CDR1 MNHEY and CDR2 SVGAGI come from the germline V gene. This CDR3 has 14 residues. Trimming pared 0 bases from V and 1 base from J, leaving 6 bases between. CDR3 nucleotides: TGTGCCAGCAGTTACTCCCGGGGTAACTATGGCTACACCTTC. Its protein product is CASSYSRGNYGYTF.

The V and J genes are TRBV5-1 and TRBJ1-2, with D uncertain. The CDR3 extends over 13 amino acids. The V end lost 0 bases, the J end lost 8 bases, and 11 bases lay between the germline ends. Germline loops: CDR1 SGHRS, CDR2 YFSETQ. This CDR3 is CASSLDRSRGYTF. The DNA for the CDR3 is TGCGCCAGCAGCTTGGACAGATCTAGGGGCTACACCTTC.

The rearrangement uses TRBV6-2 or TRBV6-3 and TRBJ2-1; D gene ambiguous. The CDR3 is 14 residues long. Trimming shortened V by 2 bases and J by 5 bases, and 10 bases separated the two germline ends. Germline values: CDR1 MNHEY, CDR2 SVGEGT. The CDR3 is CASSYVYRDNEQFF. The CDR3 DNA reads TGTGCCAGCAGTTACGTCTATAGGGACAATGAGCAGTTCTTC.

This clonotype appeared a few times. In nucleotides, the CDR3 is TGTGCCAGCACCGTACGAATCTTAATCGGGACAGATTCCTACTATGGCTACACCTTC. This encodes CASTVRILIGTDSYYGYTF. The chain joins TRBV7-2 to TRBJ1-2; 7 nucleotides align to TRBD1. The CDR3 is 19 amino acids. From germline, CDR1 is SGHTA and CDR2 FQGNSA. The V gene end was trimmed by 7 bases and the J gene end by 3 bases; junction bases not matched to a gene: 23.

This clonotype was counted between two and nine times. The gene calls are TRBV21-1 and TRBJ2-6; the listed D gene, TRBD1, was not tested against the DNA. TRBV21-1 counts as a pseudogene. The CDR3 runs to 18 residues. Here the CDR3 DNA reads TGTGCCAGCAGCAACCGGGACAGGGGACTCTCTGGGGCCAACGTCCTGACTTTC. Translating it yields CASSNRDRGLSGANVLTF.

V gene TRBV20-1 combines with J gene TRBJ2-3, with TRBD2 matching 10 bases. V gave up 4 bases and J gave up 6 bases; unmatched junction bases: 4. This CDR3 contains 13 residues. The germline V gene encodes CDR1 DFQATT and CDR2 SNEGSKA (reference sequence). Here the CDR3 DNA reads TGCAGTGCTAAGTGGGGACTAGCGGATACGCAGTATTTT. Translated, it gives CSAKWGLADTQYF.

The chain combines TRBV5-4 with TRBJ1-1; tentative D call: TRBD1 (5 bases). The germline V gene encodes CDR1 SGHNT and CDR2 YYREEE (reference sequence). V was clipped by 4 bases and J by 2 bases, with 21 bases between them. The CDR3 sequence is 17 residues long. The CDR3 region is CASSAPTVIGANTEAFF. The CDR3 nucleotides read TGTGCCAGCAGCGCGCCGACAGTGATCGGAGCTAACACTGAAGCTTTCTTT.

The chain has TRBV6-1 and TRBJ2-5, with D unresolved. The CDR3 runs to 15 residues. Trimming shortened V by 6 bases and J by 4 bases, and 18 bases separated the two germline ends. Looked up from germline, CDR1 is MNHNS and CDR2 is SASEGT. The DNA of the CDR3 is TGTGCCAGCAGGCGACACGCGTTACTGGGAGAGACCCAGTACTTC. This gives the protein CASRRHALLGETQYF.

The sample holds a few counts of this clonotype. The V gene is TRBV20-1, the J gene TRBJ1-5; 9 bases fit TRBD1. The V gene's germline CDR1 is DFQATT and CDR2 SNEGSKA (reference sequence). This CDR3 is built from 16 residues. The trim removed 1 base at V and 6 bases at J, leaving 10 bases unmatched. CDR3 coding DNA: TGCAGTGCTAGAGGAGCCGGGACAGGGATGTTTCAGCCCCAGCATTTT. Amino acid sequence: CSARGAGTGMFQPQHF.

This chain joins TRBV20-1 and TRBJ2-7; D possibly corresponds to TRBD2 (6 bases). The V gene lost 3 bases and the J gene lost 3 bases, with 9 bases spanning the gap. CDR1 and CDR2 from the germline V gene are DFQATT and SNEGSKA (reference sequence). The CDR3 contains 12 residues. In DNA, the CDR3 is TGCAGTGCTAGCGGGAGTAACTACGAGCAGTACTTC. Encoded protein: CSASGSNYEQYF.

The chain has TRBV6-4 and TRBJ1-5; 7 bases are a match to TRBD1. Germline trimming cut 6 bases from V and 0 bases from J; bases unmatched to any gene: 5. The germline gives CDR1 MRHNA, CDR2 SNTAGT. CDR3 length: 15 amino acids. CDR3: CASREQGNSNQPQHF. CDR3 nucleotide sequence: TGTGCCAGCAGAGAACAGGGGAATAGCAATCAGCCCCAGCATTTT.